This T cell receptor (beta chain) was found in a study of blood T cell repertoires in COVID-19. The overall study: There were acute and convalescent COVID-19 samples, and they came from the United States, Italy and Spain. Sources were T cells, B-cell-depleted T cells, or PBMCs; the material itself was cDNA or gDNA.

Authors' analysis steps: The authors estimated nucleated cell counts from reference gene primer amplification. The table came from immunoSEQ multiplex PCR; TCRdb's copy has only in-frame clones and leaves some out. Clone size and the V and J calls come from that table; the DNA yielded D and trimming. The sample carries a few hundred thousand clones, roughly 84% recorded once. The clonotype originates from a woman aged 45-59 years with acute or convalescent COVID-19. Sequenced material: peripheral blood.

CDR3 protein: CASSLDGGVGQPQHF. CDR3 nucleotide sequence: TGTGCCAGCAGCTTAGACGGGGGGGTCGGGCAGCCCCAGCATTTT. This chain links TRBV11-2 with TRBJ1-5; D is possibly TRBD1 (5 bases). The V gene lost 0 bases and the J gene lost 7 bases, with 13 bases spanning the gap. The CDR3 consists of 15 residues. Germline lookup yields CDR1 SGHAT and CDR2 FQNNGV.